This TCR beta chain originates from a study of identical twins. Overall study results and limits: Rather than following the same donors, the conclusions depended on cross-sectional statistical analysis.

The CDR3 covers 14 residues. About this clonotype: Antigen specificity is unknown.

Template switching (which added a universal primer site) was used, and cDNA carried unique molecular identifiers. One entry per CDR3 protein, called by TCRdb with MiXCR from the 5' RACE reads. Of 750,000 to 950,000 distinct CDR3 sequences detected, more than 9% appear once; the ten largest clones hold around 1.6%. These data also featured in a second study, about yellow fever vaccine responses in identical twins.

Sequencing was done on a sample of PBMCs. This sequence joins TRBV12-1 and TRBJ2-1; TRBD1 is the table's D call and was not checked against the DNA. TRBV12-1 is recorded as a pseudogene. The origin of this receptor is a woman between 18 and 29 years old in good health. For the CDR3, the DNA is TGTGCCATCAGTGACGACAGGGGGTACAATGAGCAGTTCTTC. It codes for CAISDDRGYNEQFF.